The 19 T cell receptor beta chains listed next were all sequenced from one sample in a study of Tregs in tolerant kidney transplant recipients. Mixed chimerism was transient after nonmyeloablative marrow transplants from related graft donors. Generated by immunoSEQ multiplex PCR, the TCRdb table keeps only in-frame clones and is missing some. In the table there are 90,000 or so clones, 93% of which are singletons. This sample comprised CD4+ T cells from blood (PBMCs), obtained 12 months after the transplant. These receptors were collected from a human patient who received a combined kidney and bone marrow transplant. Some T cells here may be from the graft donor.

The genes are TRBV5-4 and TRBJ2-1, with 8 bases fitting TRBD2. The germline V gene encodes CDR1 SGHNT and CDR2 YYREEE (reference sequence). The J segment lost 8 bases and the V segment lost 4 bases, leaving 8 bases of the junction unmatched. The CDR3 has 14 residues. The CDR3: CASSGGTRVDEQFF. Here the CDR3 DNA reads TGTGCCAGCAGCGGGGGGACTAGAGTCGATGAGCAGTTCTTC.

This sequence joins TRBV5-1 and TRBJ1-6, with D possibly being TRBD1 (6 bases). The germline gives CDR1 SGHRS, CDR2 YFSETQ. Trimming shortened V by 0 bases and J by 0 bases, and 10 bases separated the two germline ends. The CDR3 extends over 17 amino acids. This CDR3 is CASSLGTASSYNSPLHF. CDR3 DNA: TGCGCCAGCAGCTTGGGGACAGCTAGCTCCTATAATTCACCCCTCCACTTT.

The V and J genes are TRBV5-4 and TRBJ2-5; 7 nucleotides line up with TRBD1. The J segment lost 4 bases and the V segment lost 2 bases, leaving 8 bases of the junction unmatched. Germline V gene sequence: CDR1 SGHNT, CDR2 YYREEE (reference sequence). CDR3 length: 15 amino acids. The CDR3 sequence: CASSFVAGGRETQYF. For the CDR3, the DNA is TGTGCCAGCAGCTTTGTGGCAGGGGGTAGAGAGACCCAGTACTTC.

This sequence joins TRBV19 and TRBJ2-7, with D unclear. Germline CDR1 is LNHDA and CDR2 is SQIVND (reference sequence). Trimming stripped 6 bases from V and 3 bases from J, with 12 bases between. This CDR3 is 13 amino acids long. CDR3 nucleotide sequence: TGTGCCAGTAGGAGCATTTTAAGCTACGAGCAGTACTTC. Amino acid sequence: CASRSILSYEQYF. Together with reference TRBV19 and TRBJ2-7, the CDR3 gives the full variable domain: DGGITQSPKYLFRKEGQNVTLSCEQNLNHDAMYWYRQDPGQGLRLIYYSQIVNDFQKGDIAEGYSVSREKKESFPLTVTSAQKNPTAFYLCASRSILSYEQYFGPGTRLTVT.

This chain connects TRBV29-1 to TRBJ2-1; TRBD2 is a possible D gene (6 bases). The V end lost 2 bases, the J end lost 14 bases, and 16 bases lay between the germline ends. CDR1 SQVTM and CDR2 ANQGSEA come from the germline V gene. This CDR3 is built from 12 residues. CDR3 in amino acids: CSVESGGTGEFF. The CDR3 coding sequence is TGCAGCGTTGAAAGTGGCGGGACGGGTGAGTTCTTC.

The chain combines TRBV10-3 with TRBJ2-7, with D possibly TRBD1 on 8 matching bases. V was clipped by 6 bases and J by 7 bases, with 19 bases between them. The CDR3 has 14 amino acids. CDR1 and CDR2 (germline): ENHRY, SYGVKD. CDR3 loop: CAISQDRVGGEQYF. DNA of the CDR3: TGTGCCATCAGCCAGGACAGGGTGGGGGGGGAGCAGTACTTC.

The chain combines TRBV5-8 with TRBJ2-3, with D uncertain. V lost 4 bases, J lost 3 bases, and 15 bases lay in between. This CDR3 is 15 amino acids long. Germline CDR1 SGHTS, CDR2 YDEGEE. CDR3 DNA sequence: TGTGCCAGCAGCCTCTTGACTCCTGGTACAGATACGCAGTATTTT. Its translation: CASSLLTPGTDTQYF. Full variable domain (rest looked up from reference TRBV5-8 and TRBJ2-3): EAGVTQSPTHLIKTRGQQATLRCSPISGHTSVYWYQQALGLGLQFLLWYDEGEERNRGNFPPRFSGRQFPNYSSELNVNALELEDSALYLCASSLLTPGTDTQYFGPGTRLTVL.

Here the CDR3 reads CASSLTGRYDNEQFF. CDR3 sequence (DNA): TGTGCCAGCAGTTTGACAGGGCGATATGACAATGAGCAGTTCTTC. The rearrangement uses TRBV6-5 and TRBJ2-1, with 7 positions matching TRBD1. The length of the CDR3 is 15 residues. Germline lookup yields CDR1 MNHEY and CDR2 SVGAGI. V shed 4 bases, J shed 5 bases, and the junction held 8 bases outside the gene matches.

The chain carries TRBV7-2 and TRBJ2-7; 7 nucleotides agree with TRBD2. The CDR3 is made up of 15 amino acids. V lost 1 base, J lost 3 bases, and 6 bases stayed unmatched. Germline CDR1 is SGHTA and CDR2 is FQGNSA. The CDR3 here is CASSLGGGGNYEQYF. The CDR3 DNA reads as TGTGCCAGCAGCTTAGGTGGCGGGGGAAACTACGAGCAGTACTTC. Full variable domain (rest looked up from reference TRBV7-2 and TRBJ2-7): GAGVSQSPSNKVTEKGKDVELRCDPISGHTALYWYRQSLGQGLEFLIYFQGNSAPDKSGLPSDRFSAERTGGSVSTLTIQRTQQEDSAVYLCASSLGGGGNYEQYFGPGTRLTVT.

The chain links TRBV7-9 to TRBJ2-2; 9 bases map to TRBD1. The J segment lost 5 bases and the V segment lost 4 bases, leaving 5 bases of the junction unmatched. The CDR3 sequence is 15 residues long. Germline loops: CDR1 SEHNR, CDR2 FQNEAQ (reference sequence). The CDR3 coding sequence is TGTGCCAGCAGCTATGACAGGGGGTGGACCGGGGAGCTGTTTTTT. This sequence encodes CASSYDRGWTGELFF.

V and J are TRBV4-3 and TRBJ2-4, with 10 nucleotides matching TRBD1. Losses at the gene ends were 0 bases for V and 1 base for J; bases not matched to a gene: 9. This CDR3 comprises 19 residues. Germline V CDR1 and CDR2: LGHNA, YSLEER. As DNA, the CDR3 is TGCGCCAGCAGCCAAGACGGTGGACAGGGGGAAGGGGCCAAAAACATTCAGTACTTC. This translates into CASSQDGGQGEGAKNIQYF.

This chain links TRBV2 with TRBJ1-2; D gene unclear. The V end lost 4 bases, the J end lost 2 bases, and 14 bases lay between the germline ends. CDR1 is SNHLY and CDR2 is FYNNEI in the germline V gene. The CDR3 sequence is 15 residues long. The CDR3 DNA follows: TGTGCCAGCAGTGTTGGTGGACTGCACAACTATGGCTACACCTTC. Translation gives CASSVGGLHNYGYTF.

This rearrangement joins TRBV30 to TRBJ1-1; the D gene is possibly TRBD1 (6 bases). The CDR3 length is 10 residues. The germline V and J ends were trimmed by 5 bases and 6 bases, with 7 bases remaining between them. Germline V gene sequence: CDR1 GTSNPN, CDR2 SVGIG (reference sequence). CDR3 loop: CAWGQPEAFF. The CDR3 DNA reads TGTGCCTGGGGACAGCCTGAAGCTTTCTTT.

The J gene is TRBJ2-4, the V gene TRBV19; 15 nucleotides align to TRBD2. Looked up from germline, CDR1 is LNHDA and CDR2 is SQIVND (reference sequence). The CDR3 is made up of 18 amino acids. Unmatched junction bases numbered 8, after V lost 5 bases and J lost 3 bases. CDR3 in DNA: TGTGCCAGTAGTGTCCGGACTAGCGGGAGGGGTGTCAAAAACATTCAGTACTTC. Translation: CASSVRTSGRGVKNIQYF.

The chain is built from TRBV4-3 and TRBJ2-3; perhaps TRBD2 as D (5 bases). The CDR3 runs 18 residues. The V and J ends lost 0 bases and 5 bases respectively, with 21 bases between them. The germline gives CDR1 LGHNA, CDR2 YSLEER. CDR3 residues: CASSQDQASPKVVDTQYF. In nucleotides, the CDR3 is TGCGCCAGCAGCCAAGATCAGGCTAGCCCAAAGGTGGTAGATACGCAGTATTTT.

This clone was observed once. This rearrangement joins TRBV9 to TRBJ1-4; D possibly corresponds to TRBD1 (6 bases). Germline CDR1 reads SGDLS; CDR2 reads YYNGEE. The CDR3 runs 14 residues. V was pared by 3 bases and J by 8 bases, with 14 bases between. CDR3 DNA sequence: TGTGCCAGCAGCGCCTACCGGACAGACGAAAAACTGTTTTTT. This sequence encodes CASSAYRTDEKLFF.

V and J are TRBV5-4 and TRBJ2-3; 7 bases are a match to TRBD1. Trimming took 5 bases from V and 6 from J; bases not matched to a gene: 15. In germline, CDR1 is SGHNT, CDR2 YYREEE (reference sequence). This CDR3 has 16 amino acids. CDR3 bases: TGTGCCAGCAGTCCGCAACCGGGACAGAAGAGCGATACGCAGTATTTT. The encoded protein is CASSPQPGQKSDTQYF.

This CDR3 is CASSLGGALYNEQFF. CDR3 sequence (DNA): TGTGCCAGCAGCTTGGGGGGAGCTCTTTACAATGAGCAGTTCTTC. V is TRBV5-4 and J is TRBJ2-1; tentative D call: TRBD2 (5 bases). The CDR3 is 15 amino acids. Per germline, CDR1 SGHNT and CDR2 YYREEE (reference sequence). The germline V and J ends were trimmed by 0 bases and 4 bases, with 11 bases remaining between them.

The chain links TRBV10-3 to TRBJ2-1; 8 nucleotides match TRBD2. The CDR3 is 15 residues long. Unmatched junction bases numbered 11, after V lost 6 bases and J lost 7 bases. Germline CDR1 and CDR2: ENHRY and SYGVKD. The CDR3 DNA reads as TGTGCCATCAGAATTAGCGGGACCCTGGGGAATGAGCAGTTCTTC. This codes for CAIRISGTLGNEQFF.